This T cell receptor beta chain appears in the sequencing data of a study of shared clonotypes between healthy human individuals. Evenly divided among several immunoSEQ plates was the genomic DNA of each subset. Here immunoSEQ multiplex PCR was the method, and the copy in TCRdb shows in-frame clones only, minus some. In the table there are millions of clones, roughly 94% of which are singletons. Concerning this clone itself: What it binds is unknown.

Study observations and caveats: Donor scarcity curtailed the genetic and exposure-history diversity represented herein. Depth of sequencing was expected to influence donor clonotype sharing. With a handful of donors compared, about 5% of naive CD4 clonotypes were shared.

The CDR3 length is 13 residues. V shed 3 bases, J shed 5 bases, and the junction held 5 bases outside the gene matches. Per germline, CDR1 SGHNT and CDR2 YYREEE (reference sequence). This TCR came from a young man in good health. What was sequenced was naive CD4+ T cells sorted from blood. Subset of the sample: CD45RA+ positively selected. The chain employs TRBV5-4 and TRBJ2-7; 7 nucleotides line up with TRBD1. The DNA of the CDR3 is TGTGCCAGCAGCTCATGGCAGGGGGACGAGCAGTACTTC. Translation gives CASSSWQGDEQYF. The whole variable domain, remainder taken from reference TRBV5-4 and TRBJ2-7, is ETGVTQSPTHLIKTRGQQVTLRCSSQSGHNTVSWYQQALGQGPQFIFQYYREEENGRGNFPPRFSGLQFPNYSSELNVNALELDDSALYLCASSSWQGDEQYFGPGTRLTVT.